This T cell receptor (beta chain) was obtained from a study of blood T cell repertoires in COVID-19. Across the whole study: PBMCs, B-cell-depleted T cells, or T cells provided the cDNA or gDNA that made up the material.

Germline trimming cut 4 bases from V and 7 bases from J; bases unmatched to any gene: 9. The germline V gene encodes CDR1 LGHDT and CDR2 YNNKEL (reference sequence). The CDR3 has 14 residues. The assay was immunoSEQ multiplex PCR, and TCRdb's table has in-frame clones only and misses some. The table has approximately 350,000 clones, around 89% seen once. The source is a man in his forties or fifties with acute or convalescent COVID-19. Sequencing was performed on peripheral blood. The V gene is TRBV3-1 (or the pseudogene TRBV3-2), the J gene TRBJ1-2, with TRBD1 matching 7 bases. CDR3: CASSPVTGVSGYTF. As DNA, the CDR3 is TGTGCCAGCAGCCCTGTAACAGGGGTCTCTGGCTACACCTTC.